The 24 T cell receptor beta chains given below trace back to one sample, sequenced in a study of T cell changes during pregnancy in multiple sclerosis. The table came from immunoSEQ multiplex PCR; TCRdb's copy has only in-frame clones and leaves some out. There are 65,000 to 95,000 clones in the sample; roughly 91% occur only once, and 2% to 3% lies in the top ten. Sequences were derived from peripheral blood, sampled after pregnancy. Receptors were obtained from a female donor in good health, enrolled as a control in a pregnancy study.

CDR3 DNA: TGTGCCAGCAGCCGCGAGGGAGGGAGAGGAGAGACCCAGTACTTC. Translating it yields CASSREGGRGETQYF. The chain is built from TRBV7-2 and TRBJ2-5; 7 bases are a match to TRBD2. CDR1 SGHTA and CDR2 FQGNSA come from the germline V gene. This CDR3 region has 15 residues. The trim removed 5 bases at V and 4 bases at J, leaving 10 bases unmatched.

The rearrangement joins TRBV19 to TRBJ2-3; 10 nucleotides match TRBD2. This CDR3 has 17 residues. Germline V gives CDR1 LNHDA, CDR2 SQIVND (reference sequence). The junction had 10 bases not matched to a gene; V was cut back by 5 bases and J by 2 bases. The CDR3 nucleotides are TGTGCCAGTAGTTTGCATAGCGGGGGGAGTTCCACAGATACGCAGTATTTT. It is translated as CASSLHSGGSSTDTQYF. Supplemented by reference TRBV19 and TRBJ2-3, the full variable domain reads DGGITQSPKYLFRKEGQNVTLSCEQNLNHDAMYWYRQDPGQGLRLIYYSQIVNDFQKGDIAEGYSVSREKKESFPLTVTSAQKNPTAFYLCASSLHSGGSSTDTQYFGPGTRLTVL.

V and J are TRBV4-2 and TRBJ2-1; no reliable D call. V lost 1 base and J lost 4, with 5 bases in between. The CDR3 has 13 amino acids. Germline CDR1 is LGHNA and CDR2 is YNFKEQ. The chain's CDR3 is CASSQAEYNEQFF. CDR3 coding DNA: TGTGCCAGCAGCCAAGCGGAGTACAATGAGCAGTTCTTC.

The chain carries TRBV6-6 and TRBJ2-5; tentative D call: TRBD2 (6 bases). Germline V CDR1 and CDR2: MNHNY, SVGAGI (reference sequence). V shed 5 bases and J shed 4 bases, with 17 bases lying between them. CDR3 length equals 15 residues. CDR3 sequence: CASSMSDFGRETQYF. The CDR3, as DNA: TGTGCCAGCAGTATGTCGGACTTCGGGAGAGAGACCCAGTACTTC.

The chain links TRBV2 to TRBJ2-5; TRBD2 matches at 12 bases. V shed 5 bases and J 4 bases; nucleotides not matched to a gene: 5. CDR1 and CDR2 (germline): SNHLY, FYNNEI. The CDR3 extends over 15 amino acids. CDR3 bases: TGTGCCAGCAGTCTAGCGGGGGGGCCTTCAGAGACCCAGTACTTC. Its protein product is CASSLAGGPSETQYF.

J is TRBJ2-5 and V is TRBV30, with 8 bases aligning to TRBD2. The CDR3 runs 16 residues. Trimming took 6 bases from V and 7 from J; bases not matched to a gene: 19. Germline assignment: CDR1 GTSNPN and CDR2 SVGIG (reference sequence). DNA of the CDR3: TGTGCCTGTCCTGGTACTAGCGGAACCCAATGGGGGACCCAGTACTTC. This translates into CACPGTSGTQWGTQYF.

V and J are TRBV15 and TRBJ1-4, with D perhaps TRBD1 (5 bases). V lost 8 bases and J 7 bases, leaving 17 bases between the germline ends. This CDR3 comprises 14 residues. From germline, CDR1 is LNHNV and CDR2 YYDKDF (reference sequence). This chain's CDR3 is CATETVGGGEKLFF. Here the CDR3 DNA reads TGTGCCACCGAAACCGTGGGGGGAGGTGAAAAACTGTTTTTT.

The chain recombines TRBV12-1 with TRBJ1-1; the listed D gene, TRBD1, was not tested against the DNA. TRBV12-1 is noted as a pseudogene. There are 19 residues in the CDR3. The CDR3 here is CASSFRGQGNPNLNTEAFF. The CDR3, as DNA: TGTGCCAGCAGCTTTCGCGGACAGGGGAATCCTAATTTAAACACTGAAGCTTTCTTT.

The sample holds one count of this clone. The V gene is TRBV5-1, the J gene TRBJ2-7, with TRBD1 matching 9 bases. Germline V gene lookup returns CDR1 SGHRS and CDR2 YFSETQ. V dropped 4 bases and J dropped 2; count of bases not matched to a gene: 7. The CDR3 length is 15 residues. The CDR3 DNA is TGCGCCAGCAGCCCGGGACAGGGTCCAACCTACGAGCAGTACTTC. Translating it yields CASSPGQGPTYEQYF.

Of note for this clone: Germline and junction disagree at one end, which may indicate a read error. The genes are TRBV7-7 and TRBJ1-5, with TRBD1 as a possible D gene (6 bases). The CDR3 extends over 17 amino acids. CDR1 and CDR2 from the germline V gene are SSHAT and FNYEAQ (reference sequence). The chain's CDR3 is CASSLVGDKYSNQPQHF. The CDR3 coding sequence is TGTGCTAGCAGCTTAGTGGGGGACAAATATAGCAATCAGCCCCAGCATTTT.

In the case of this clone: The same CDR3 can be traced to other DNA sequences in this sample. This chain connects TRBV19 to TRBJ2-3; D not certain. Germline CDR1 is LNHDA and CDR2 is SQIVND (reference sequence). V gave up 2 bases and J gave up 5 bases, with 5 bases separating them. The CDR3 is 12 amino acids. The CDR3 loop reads CASSISGDTQYF. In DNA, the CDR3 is TGTGCCAGTAGTATATCCGGAGATACGCAGTATTTT. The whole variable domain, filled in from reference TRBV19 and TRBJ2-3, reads DGGITQSPKYLFRKEGQNVTLSCEQNLNHDAMYWYRQDPGQGLRLIYYSQIVNDFQKGDIAEGYSVSREKKESFPLTVTSAQKNPTAFYLCASSISGDTQYFGPGTRLTVL.

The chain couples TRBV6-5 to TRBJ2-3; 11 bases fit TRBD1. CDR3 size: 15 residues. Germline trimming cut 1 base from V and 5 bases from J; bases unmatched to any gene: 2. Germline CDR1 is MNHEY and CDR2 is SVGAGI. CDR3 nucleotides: TGTGCCAGCAGTTACTTGGGACAGGGGGGAGATACGCAGTATTTT. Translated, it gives CASSYLGQGGDTQYF.

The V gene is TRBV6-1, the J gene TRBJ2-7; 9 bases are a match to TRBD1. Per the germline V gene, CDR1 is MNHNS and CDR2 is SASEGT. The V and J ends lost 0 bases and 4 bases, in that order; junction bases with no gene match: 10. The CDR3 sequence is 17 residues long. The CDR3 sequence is CASSEAGTGTGFYEQYF. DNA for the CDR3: TGTGCCAGCAGTGAAGCGGGTACTGGGACAGGGTTTTACGAGCAGTACTTC.

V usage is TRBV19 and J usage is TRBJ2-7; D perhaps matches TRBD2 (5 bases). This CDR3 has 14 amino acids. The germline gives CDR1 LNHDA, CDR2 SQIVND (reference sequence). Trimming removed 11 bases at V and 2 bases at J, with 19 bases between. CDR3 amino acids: CAHPGQLDPYEQYF. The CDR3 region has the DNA TGTGCCCACCCGGGCCAACTAGATCCCTACGAGCAGTACTTC.

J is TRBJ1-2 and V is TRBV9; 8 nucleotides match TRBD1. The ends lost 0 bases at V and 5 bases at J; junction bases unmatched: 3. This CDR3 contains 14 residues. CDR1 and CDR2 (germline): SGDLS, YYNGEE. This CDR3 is CASSVGGQAYGYTF. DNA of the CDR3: TGTGCCAGCAGCGTAGGGGGACAGGCTTATGGCTACACCTTC.

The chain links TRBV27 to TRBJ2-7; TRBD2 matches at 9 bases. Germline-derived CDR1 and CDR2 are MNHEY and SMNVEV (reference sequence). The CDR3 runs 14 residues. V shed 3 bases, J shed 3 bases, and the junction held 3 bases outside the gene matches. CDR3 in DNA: TGTGCCAGCAGTTTGCTAGCGGGGAACTACGAGCAGTACTTC. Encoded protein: CASSLLAGNYEQYF.

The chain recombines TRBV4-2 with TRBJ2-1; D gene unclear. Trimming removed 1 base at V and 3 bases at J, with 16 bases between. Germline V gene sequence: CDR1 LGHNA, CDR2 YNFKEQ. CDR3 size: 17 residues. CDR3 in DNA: TGTGCCAGCAGCCAAGCGGCGGAATCACTCTACTACAATGAGCAGTTCTTC. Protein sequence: CASSQAAESLYYNEQFF.

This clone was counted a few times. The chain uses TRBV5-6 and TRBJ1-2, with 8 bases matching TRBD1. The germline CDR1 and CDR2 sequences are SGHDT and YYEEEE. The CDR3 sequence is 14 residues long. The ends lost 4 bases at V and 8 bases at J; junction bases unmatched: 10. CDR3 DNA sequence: TGTGCCAGCAGCGACCGGACAGGGAGGGACGGCTACACCTTC. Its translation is CASSDRTGRDGYTF.

CDR3 region: CASSYTWDTKTNYGYTF. The CDR3 bases are TGTGCCAGCAGCTATACGTGGGACACCAAGACTAACTATGGCTACACCTTC. The V gene is TRBV7-2, the J gene TRBJ1-2; maybe TRBD1 (6 bases). V was shortened by 4 bases and J by 0 bases, with 18 bases between the two germline ends. The CDR3 length is 17 residues. CDR1 and CDR2 from the germline V gene are SGHTA and FQGNSA.

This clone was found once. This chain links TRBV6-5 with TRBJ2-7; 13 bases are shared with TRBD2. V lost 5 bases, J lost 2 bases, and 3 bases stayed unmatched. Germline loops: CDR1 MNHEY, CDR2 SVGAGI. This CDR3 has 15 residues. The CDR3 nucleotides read TGTGCCAGCAGTCCAGGACTAGCGGGGGCCTACGAGCAGTACTTC. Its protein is CASSPGLAGAYEQYF.

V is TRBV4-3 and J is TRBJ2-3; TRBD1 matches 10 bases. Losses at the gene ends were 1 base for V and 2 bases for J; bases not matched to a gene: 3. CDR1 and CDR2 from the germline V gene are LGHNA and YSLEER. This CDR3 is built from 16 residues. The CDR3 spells CASSQGQGAHTDTQYF. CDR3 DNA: TGCGCCAGCAGCCAAGGACAGGGGGCACACACAGATACGCAGTATTTT.

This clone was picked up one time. CDR3 nucleotide sequence: TGTGCCAGCAGCGCCGAGGGACAGGTCGCCACAGATACGCAGTATTTT. It yields the protein CASSAEGQVATDTQYF. The chain combines TRBV9 with TRBJ2-3; TRBD1 aligns across 8 bases. Trimming cost V 3 bases and J 2 bases; bases outside gene matches: 8. This CDR3 comprises 16 residues. Germline V gene sequence: CDR1 SGDLS, CDR2 YYNGEE.

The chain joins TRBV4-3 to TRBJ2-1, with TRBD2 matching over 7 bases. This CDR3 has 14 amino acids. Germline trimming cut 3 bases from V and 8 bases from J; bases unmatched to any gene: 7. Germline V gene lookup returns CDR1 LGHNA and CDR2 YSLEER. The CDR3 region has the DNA TGCGCCAGCAGCCAGATTACTAGCGCCGATGAGCAGTTCTTC. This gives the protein CASSQITSADEQFF.

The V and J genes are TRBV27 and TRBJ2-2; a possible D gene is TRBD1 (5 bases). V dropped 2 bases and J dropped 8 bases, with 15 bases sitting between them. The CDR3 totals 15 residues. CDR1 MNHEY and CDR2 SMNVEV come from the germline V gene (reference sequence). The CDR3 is CASSLLRQPGGELFF. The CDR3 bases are TGTGCCAGCAGTTTACTTCGACAACCAGGGGGGGAGCTGTTTTTT.